These 18 T cell receptor beta chains were sequenced from one sample in a study of shared clonotypes between healthy human individuals. TCRdb's table, derived via immunoSEQ multiplex PCR, lists solely in-frame clones and lacks some. The top ten hold 0.35% to 0.5% of the sample, which has approximately 2.3 million clones, more than 85% seen once. Specimen: naive CD4+ T cells from PBMCs. Subset indicated: CD45RA+ positively selected. The receptors derive from a man younger than 30 in good health. Some clones in this sample may be carry-over from other donors' samples.

The V call is TRBV19, the J call TRBJ2-2, with TRBD1 matching over 7 bases. CDR3 length: 14 amino acids. Germline V gene lookup returns CDR1 LNHDA and CDR2 SQIVND (reference sequence). V gave up 6 bases and J gave up 4 bases; unmatched junction bases: 5. CDR3 nucleotide sequence: TGTGCCAGTAGAGACAGGGCTTTCACCGGGGAGCTGTTTTTT. This translates into CASRDRAFTGELFF.

This clone was counted a few times. The chain links TRBV2 to TRBJ2-7; D gene ambiguous. Germline loops: CDR1 SNHLY, CDR2 FYNNEI. V lost 7 bases, J lost 0 bases, and 10 bases lay in between. The CDR3 covers 13 residues. As DNA, the CDR3 is TGTGCCAGCACGATCACTAACTCCTACGAGCAGTACTTC. Amino acid sequence: CASTITNSYEQYF. The entire variable domain, with the rest obtained from reference TRBV2 and TRBJ2-7, is as follows: EPEVTQTPSHQVTQMGQEVILRCVPISNHLYFYWYRQILGQKVEFLVSFYNNEISEKSEIFDDQFSVERPDGSNFTLKIRSTKLEDSAMYFCASTITNSYEQYFGPGTRLTVT.

The DNA for the CDR3 is TGTGCCAGCAGCTTGCCAGGCAGCAGCACCGGGGAGCTGTTTTTT. This translates into CASSLPGSSTGELFF. The rearrangement joins TRBV5-4 to TRBJ2-2; D ambiguous. V dropped 1 base and J dropped 4 bases, with 11 bases sitting between them. Germline V gene lookup returns CDR1 SGHNT and CDR2 YYREEE (reference sequence). This CDR3 is built from 15 residues. Filled out from reference TRBV5-4 and TRBJ2-2, the complete variable domain reads ETGVTQSPTHLIKTRGQQVTLRCSSQSGHNTVSWYQQALGQGPQFIFQYYREEENGRGNFPPRFSGLQFPNYSSELNVNALELDDSALYLCASSLPGSSTGELFFGEGSRLTVL.

The chain carries TRBV6-6 and TRBJ2-7; D is unclear. Trimming left V 5 bases short and J 0 bases short, with 11 bases between. Per germline, CDR1 MNHNY and CDR2 SVGAGI (reference sequence). The CDR3 runs to 14 residues. The CDR3 loop is CASSTTRSSYEQYF. The CDR3 nucleotides are TGTGCCAGCAGTACGACGAGGAGCTCCTACGAGCAGTACTTC.

This clone was counted only a few times. The chain employs TRBV28 and TRBJ1-2; possible D gene TRBD1, 5 bases. The V end lost 6 bases, the J end lost 3 bases, and 11 bases lay between the germline ends. This CDR3 is 13 amino acids long. Looked up from germline, CDR1 is MDHEN and CDR2 is SYDVKM. The CDR3, as DNA: TGTGCCAGCAGCGTGGGCAGGGACTATGGCTACACCTTC. This translates into CASSVGRDYGYTF.

This clone has more than one count but fewer than ten. In nucleotides, the CDR3 is TGTGCCAGCAGACACACAGGGGTCGGGAGCTACACCTTC. Amino acid sequence: CASRHTGVGSYTF. The rearrangement uses TRBV6-5 and TRBJ1-2, with 7 positions matching TRBD1. Germline CDR1 reads MNHEY; CDR2 reads SVGAGI. The CDR3 sequence is 13 residues long. V trimming: 6 bases; J trimming: 9 bases; junction bases outside the gene matches: 10.

The CDR3 region is CAIGTHDNEQFF. CDR3 nucleotide sequence: TGTGCCATCGGGACCCATGACAATGAGCAGTTCTTC. J is TRBJ2-1 and V is TRBV27; D may be TRBD1 or TRBD2 (5 bases each). V shed 10 bases and J shed 5 bases, with 12 bases lying between them. The CDR3 contains 12 residues. Looked up from germline, CDR1 is MNHEY and CDR2 is SMNVEV (reference sequence).

This clone was observed a single time. The chain is built from TRBV11-2 and TRBJ2-4; D perhaps matches TRBD1 (6 bases). Deletions cut 2 bases from V and 7 bases from J, with 9 bases between. CDR3 length equals 13 residues. Per the germline V gene, CDR1 is SGHAT and CDR2 is FQNNGV. The CDR3 region is CASSLMGANIQYF. The CDR3 DNA follows: TGTGCCAGCAGCTTAATGGGGGCGAACATTCAGTACTTC.

This chain uses TRBV6-5 with TRBJ1-2; 7 bases match TRBD1. The CDR3 extends over 15 amino acids. Germline assignment: CDR1 MNHEY and CDR2 SVGAGI. J lost 4 bases, V lost 7 bases, and 12 bases had no gene match. CDR3 protein: CASTTYSRDSYGYTF. The CDR3 DNA follows: TGTGCCAGCACAACGTACTCTCGGGACAGCTATGGCTACACCTTC.

Concerning this clone itself: This same CDR3 is encoded by further DNA sequences in the sample. The rearrangement links TRBV27 to TRBJ2-7; 14 nucleotides match TRBD2. The length of the CDR3 is 15 residues. J was trimmed by 4 bases and V by 6 bases; bases with no gene match: 5. Germline CDR1 reads MNHEY; CDR2 reads SMNVEV (reference sequence). The CDR3 here is CASSSRLAGGYEQYF. The CDR3 DNA reads TGTGCCAGCAGCTCCCGACTAGCGGGAGGGTACGAGCAGTACTTC.

V usage is TRBV15 and J usage is TRBJ2-3; D remains ambiguous. V lost 1 base to trimming and J lost 3 bases, with 5 bases between them. The CDR3 covers 13 residues. Per the germline V gene, CDR1 is LNHNV and CDR2 is YYDKDF (reference sequence). CDR3 bases: TGTGCCACCAGCAGAGCTTTGACAGATACGCAGTATTTT. Protein sequence: CATSRALTDTQYF.

This chain joins TRBV27 and TRBJ1-4; D not resolved. V was clipped by 4 bases and J by 0 bases, with 18 bases between them. This CDR3 has 18 residues. CDR1 is MNHEY, CDR2 SMNVEV, per germline (reference sequence). In DNA, the CDR3 is TGTGCCAGCAGTTCACTTCCTCCTCCCTACCCAACTAATGAAAAACTGTTTTTT. Translated: CASSSLPPPYPTNEKLFF.

The chain is built from TRBV28 and TRBJ1-2, with 7 bases fitting TRBD1. The CDR3 extends over 16 amino acids. Germline V lookup: CDR1 MDHEN, CDR2 SYDVKM. The trim removed 6 bases at V and 6 bases at J, leaving 16 bases unmatched. Here the CDR3 reads CASSLSPDRHKNGYTF. CDR3 DNA: TGTGCCAGCAGCCTTTCCCCGGACAGGCACAAGAATGGCTACACCTTC.

Only one count was recorded for this clone. This chain links TRBV5-6 with TRBJ2-1; possibly TRBD1 or TRBD2 for D (6 bases each). V gave up 4 bases and J gave up 5 bases, with 16 bases separating them. This CDR3 comprises 15 residues. The V gene's germline CDR1 is SGHDT and CDR2 YYEEEE. CDR3 sequence (DNA): TGTGCCAGCAGCCAGGGGCCCGGGAGCCACAATGAGCAGTTCTTC. Translation: CASSQGPGSHNEQFF.

Concerning this clone: This sample includes further DNA sequences coding for the same CDR3. The CDR3 region has the DNA TGCGCCAGCAGCTTGGTGCTAGACACTGAAGCTTTCTTT. It codes for CASSLVLDTEAFF. V and J are TRBV5-1 and TRBJ1-1; D is unresolved. Germline values: CDR1 SGHRS, CDR2 YFSETQ. The germline V and J ends were trimmed by 0 bases and 3 bases, with 6 bases remaining between them. The CDR3 loop spans 13 amino acids.

The rearrangement links TRBV14 to TRBJ1-2; TRBD1 is a possible D gene (5 bases). V shed 6 bases and J shed 2 bases, with 16 bases lying between them. The CDR3 covers 15 residues. The V gene's germline CDR1 is SGHDN and CDR2 FVKESK. In nucleotides, the CDR3 is TGTGCCAGCAGTCGAGGGGCCGTAGGAAACTATGGCTACACCTTC. Protein product: CASSRGAVGNYGYTF.

This clone was seen only once. The CDR3 spells CASSPRGSNYGYTF. The CDR3 DNA reads as TGTGCCAGCAGCCCGAGAGGGAGTAACTATGGCTACACCTTC. The chain joins TRBV7-8 to TRBJ1-2; D gene uncertain. Germline loops: CDR1 SGHVS, CDR2 FQNEAQ. V lost 5 bases and J 1 base, leaving 11 bases between the germline ends. This CDR3 contains 14 residues.

The J gene is TRBJ1-5, the V gene TRBV19; no definite D call. Per the germline V gene, CDR1 is LNHDA and CDR2 is SQIVND (reference sequence). The CDR3 contains 17 residues. V shed 5 bases and J shed 2 bases, with 19 bases lying between them. The CDR3 loop is CASSPWAPRVGNQPQHF. In DNA, the CDR3 is TGTGCCAGTAGTCCCTGGGCCCCGAGGGTGGGCAATCAGCCCCAGCATTTT.